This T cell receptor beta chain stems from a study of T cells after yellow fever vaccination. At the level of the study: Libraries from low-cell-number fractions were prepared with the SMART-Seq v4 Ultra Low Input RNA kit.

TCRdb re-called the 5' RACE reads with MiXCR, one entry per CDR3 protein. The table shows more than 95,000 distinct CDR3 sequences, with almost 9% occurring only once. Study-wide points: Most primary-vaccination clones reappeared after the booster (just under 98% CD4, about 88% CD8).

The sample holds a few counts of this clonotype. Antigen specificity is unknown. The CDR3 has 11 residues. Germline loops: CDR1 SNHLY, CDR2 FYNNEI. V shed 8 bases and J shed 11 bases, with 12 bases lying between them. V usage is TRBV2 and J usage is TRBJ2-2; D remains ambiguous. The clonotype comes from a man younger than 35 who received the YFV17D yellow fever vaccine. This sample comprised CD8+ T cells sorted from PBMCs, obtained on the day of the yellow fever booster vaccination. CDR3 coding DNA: TGTGCCAGCGGGCTTACGACAGAGCTGTTTTTT. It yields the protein CASGLTTELFF.